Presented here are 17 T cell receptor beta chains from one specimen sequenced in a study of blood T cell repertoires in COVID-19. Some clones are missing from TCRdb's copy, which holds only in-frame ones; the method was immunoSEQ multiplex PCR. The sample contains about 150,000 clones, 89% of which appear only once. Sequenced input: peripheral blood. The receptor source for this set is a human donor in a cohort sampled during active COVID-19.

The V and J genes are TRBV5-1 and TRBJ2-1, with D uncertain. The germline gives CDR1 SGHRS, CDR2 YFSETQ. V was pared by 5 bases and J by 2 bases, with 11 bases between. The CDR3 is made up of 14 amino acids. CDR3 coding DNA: TGCGCCAGCAGTCCCAATCCGGCCTACAATGAGCAGTTCTTC. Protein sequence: CASSPNPAYNEQFF. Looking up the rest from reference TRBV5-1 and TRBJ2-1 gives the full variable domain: KAGVTQTPRYLIKTRGQQVTLSCSPISGHRSVSWYQQTPGQGLQFLFEYFSETQRNKGNFPGRFSGRQFSNSRSEMNVSTLELGDSALYLCASSPNPAYNEQFFGPGTRLTVL.

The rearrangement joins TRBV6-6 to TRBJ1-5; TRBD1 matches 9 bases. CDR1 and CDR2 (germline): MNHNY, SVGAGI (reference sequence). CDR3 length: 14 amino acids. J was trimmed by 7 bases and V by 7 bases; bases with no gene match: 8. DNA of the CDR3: TGTGCCAGCATGGGAACAGGGGGCTACCAGCCCCAGCATTTT. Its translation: CASMGTGGYQPQHF.

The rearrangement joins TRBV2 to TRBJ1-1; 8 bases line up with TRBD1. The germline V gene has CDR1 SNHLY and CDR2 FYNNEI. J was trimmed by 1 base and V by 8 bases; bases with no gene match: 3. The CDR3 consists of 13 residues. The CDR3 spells CASGTGKNTEAFF. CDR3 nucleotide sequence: TGTGCCAGCGGGACAGGAAAGAACACTGAAGCTTTCTTT.

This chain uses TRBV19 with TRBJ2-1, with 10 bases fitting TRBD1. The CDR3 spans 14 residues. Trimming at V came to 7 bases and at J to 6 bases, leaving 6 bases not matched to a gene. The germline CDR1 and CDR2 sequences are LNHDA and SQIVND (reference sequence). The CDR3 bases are TGTGCCAGTATCCCGGGACAGGGGTTCAATGAGCAGTTCTTC. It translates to CASIPGQGFNEQFF.

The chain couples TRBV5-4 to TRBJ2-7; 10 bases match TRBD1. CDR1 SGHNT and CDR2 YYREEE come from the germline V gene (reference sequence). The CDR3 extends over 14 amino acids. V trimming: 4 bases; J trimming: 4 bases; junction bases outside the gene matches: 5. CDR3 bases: TGTGCCAGCAGCATTCGGACAGGGGGATACGAGCAGTACTTC. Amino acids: CASSIRTGGYEQYF.

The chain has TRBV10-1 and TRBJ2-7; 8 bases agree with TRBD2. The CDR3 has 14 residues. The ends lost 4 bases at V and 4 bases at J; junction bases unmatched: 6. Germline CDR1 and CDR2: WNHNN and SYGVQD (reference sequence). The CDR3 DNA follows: TGCGCCAGCAGTGTTGTAGCGGGGCCGTACGAGCAGTACTTC. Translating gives CASSVVAGPYEQYF.

The CDR3 region is CASSQGRTYNEQFF. The CDR3 region has the DNA TGTGCCAGCAGCCAAGGGAGGACTTACAATGAGCAGTTCTTC. V is TRBV3-1 (or the pseudogene TRBV3-2) and J is TRBJ2-1, with D tentatively TRBD2 (5 bases). V was pared by 1 base and J by 4 bases, with 8 bases between. Germline lookup yields CDR1 LGHDT and CDR2 YNNKEL (reference sequence). The CDR3 runs to 14 residues.

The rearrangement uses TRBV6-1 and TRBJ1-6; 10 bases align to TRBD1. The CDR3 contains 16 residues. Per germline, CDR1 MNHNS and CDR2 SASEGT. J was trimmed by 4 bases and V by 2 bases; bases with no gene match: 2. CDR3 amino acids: CASSEWTGGYNSPLHF. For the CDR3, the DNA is TGTGCCAGCAGTGAATGGACAGGGGGATATAATTCACCCCTCCACTTT.

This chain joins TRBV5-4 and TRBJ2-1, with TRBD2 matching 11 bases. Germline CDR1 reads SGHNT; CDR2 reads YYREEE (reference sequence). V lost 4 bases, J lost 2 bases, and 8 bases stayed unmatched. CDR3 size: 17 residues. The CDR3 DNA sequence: TGTGCCAGCAGCACACCGACTAGCGGGGCCACCTACAATGAGCAGTTCTTC. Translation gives CASSTPTSGATYNEQFF.

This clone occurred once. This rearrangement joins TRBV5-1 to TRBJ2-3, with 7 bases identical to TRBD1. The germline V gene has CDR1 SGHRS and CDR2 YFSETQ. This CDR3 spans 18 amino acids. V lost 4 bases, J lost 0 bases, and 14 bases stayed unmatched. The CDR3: CASSPGLGTAPSTDTQYF. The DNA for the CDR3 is TGCGCCAGCAGCCCAGGCCTCGGGACAGCTCCTAGCACAGATACGCAGTATTTT. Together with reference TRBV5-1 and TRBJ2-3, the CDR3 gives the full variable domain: KAGVTQTPRYLIKTRGQQVTLSCSPISGHRSVSWYQQTPGQGLQFLFEYFSETQRNKGNFPGRFSGRQFSNSRSEMNVSTLELGDSALYLCASSPGLGTAPSTDTQYFGPGTRLTVL.

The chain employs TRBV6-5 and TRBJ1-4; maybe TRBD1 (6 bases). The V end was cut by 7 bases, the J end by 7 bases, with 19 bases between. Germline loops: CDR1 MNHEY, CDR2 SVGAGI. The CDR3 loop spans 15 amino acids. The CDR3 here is CASKGRDIGLEKLFF. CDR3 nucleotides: TGTGCCAGCAAGGGCCGGGACATCGGACTTGAAAAACTGTTTTTT.

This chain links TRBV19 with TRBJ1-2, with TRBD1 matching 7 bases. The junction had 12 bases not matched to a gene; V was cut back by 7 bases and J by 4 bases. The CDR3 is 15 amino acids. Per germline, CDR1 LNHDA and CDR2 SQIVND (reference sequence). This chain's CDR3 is CASTPMGQYFYGYTF. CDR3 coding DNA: TGTGCCAGTACCCCTATGGGACAGTACTTCTATGGCTACACCTTC.

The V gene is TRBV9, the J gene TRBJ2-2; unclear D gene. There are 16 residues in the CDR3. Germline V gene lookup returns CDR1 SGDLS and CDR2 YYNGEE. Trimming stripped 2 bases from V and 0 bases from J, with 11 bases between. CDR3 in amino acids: CASSVSPNANTGELFF. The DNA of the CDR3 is TGTGCCAGCAGCGTGAGCCCAAACGCGAACACCGGGGAGCTGTTTTTT.

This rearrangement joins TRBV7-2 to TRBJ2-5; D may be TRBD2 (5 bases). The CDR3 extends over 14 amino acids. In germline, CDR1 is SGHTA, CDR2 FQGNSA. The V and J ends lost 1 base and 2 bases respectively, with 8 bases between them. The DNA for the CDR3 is TGTGCCAGCAGCTTAGTCGGGGTACAAGAGACCCAGTACTTC. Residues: CASSLVGVQETQYF.

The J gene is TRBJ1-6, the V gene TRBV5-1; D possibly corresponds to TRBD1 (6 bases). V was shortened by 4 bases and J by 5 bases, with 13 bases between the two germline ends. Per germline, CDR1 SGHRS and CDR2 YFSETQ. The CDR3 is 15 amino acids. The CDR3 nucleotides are TGCGCCAGCAGCCAGGACAGCCCCAATAATTCACCCCTCCACTTT. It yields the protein CASSQDSPNNSPLHF.

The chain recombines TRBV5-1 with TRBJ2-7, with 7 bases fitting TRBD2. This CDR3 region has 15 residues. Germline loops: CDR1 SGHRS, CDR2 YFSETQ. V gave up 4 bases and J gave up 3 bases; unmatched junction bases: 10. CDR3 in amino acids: CASSVLTSAVYEQYF. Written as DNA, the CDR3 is TGCGCCAGCAGCGTATTAACTAGCGCCGTCTACGAGCAGTACTTC.

In DNA form, the CDR3 reads TGTGCCAGCAGAAAACCGGGACAGGGCGATGGCTACACCTTC. This encodes CASRKPGQGDGYTF. V and J are TRBV5-5 and TRBJ1-2; the match to TRBD1 covers 9 bases. Germline V gives CDR1 SGHKS, CDR2 YYEKEE (reference sequence). This CDR3 comprises 14 residues. V gave up 5 bases and J gave up 6 bases; unmatched junction bases: 8.